This T cell receptor beta chain was recovered during a study of blood T cell repertoires in COVID-19. Study-level background: The samples span acute and convalescent COVID-19 from the United States, Italy and Spain. PBMCs, B-cell-depleted T cells, or T cells provided the cDNA or gDNA that made up the material.

Germline lookup yields CDR1 MGHRA and CDR2 YSYEKL. J lost 5 bases, V lost 5 bases, and 10 bases had no gene match. This CDR3 comprises 15 residues. Clones were sequenced by immunoSEQ multiplex PCR, and TCRdb holds only the in-frame ones, with some missing. The sample holds roughly 280,000 clones, roughly nine tenths seen once. Living in about two dozen US areas, the participants were between roughly 18 and 95 years of age. What the recovered Cohort 3 donors had was two negative PCRs, clearance, or symptom resolution. The source of this sequence is a woman aged 18-35 years who had recovered from COVID-19. Input material: PBMCs or T cells enriched from blood (not recorded which). This rearrangement joins TRBV4-1 to TRBJ2-5; 8 bases match TRBD2. This chain's CDR3 is CASSSFGGAPETQYF. As DNA, the CDR3 is TGCGCCAGCAGCTCATTCGGGGGGGCCCCGGAGACCCAGTACTTC.